This T cell receptor (beta chain) stems from a study of blood T cell repertoires in COVID-19. Whole-study context: Samples of COVID-19 (acute and convalescent) were obtained from the United States, Italy and Spain. Nucleic acid was either cDNA or gDNA, and it came from T cells, B-cell-depleted T cells, or PBMCs.

CDR3 length: 16 amino acids. V shed 2 bases, J shed 2 bases, and the junction held 5 bases outside the gene matches. Germline V gives CDR1 SEHNR, CDR2 FQNEAQ (reference sequence). The authors' processing: Reference gene primer amplification gave nucleated cell count estimates. Profiled with immunoSEQ multiplex PCR; TCRdb holds only in-frame clones, not every one. V, J and clone size reflect that table, while D and trimming were determined from the DNA. The repertoire includes approximately 25,000 clones, 60% to 85% of them detected once, and more than 12% sits in the top ten. This rearrangement joins TRBV7-9 to TRBJ2-3; 9 bases are shared with TRBD2. Sequencing used peripheral blood. The origin of this receptor is a man older than 75 with active or convalescent COVID-19. CDR3 nucleotide sequence: TGTGCCAGCAGCTTAACCGCGGGGGGGTTCACAGATACGCAGTATTTT. This translates into CASSLTAGGFTDTQYF.